This T cell receptor beta chain was sequenced in a study of blood T cell repertoires in COVID-19. At the level of the study: Donors in the United States, Italy and Spain gave samples during acute or convalescent COVID-19.

The V end lost 4 bases, the J end lost 0 bases, and 11 bases lay between the germline ends. This CDR3 has 16 amino acids. Germline CDR1 is SGHDT and CDR2 is YYEEEE. The table came from immunoSEQ multiplex PCR; TCRdb's copy has only in-frame clones and leaves some out. The sample has over 250,000 clones, around nine tenths seen once. This clone was counted between two and nine times. Sequences were obtained from peripheral blood. The chain recombines TRBV5-6 with TRBJ1-6, with D tentatively TRBD1 (6 bases). The origin of this receptor is a woman aged 40 to 55 who had recovered from COVID-19. The CDR3 region has the DNA TGTGCCAGCAGCCCCACAGGGAACTCCTATAATTCACCCCTCCACTTT. Amino acid sequence: CASSPTGNSYNSPLHF. Complete variable domain (other parts from reference TRBV5-6 and TRBJ1-6): DAGVTQSPTHLIKTRGQQVTLRCSPKSGHDTVSWYQQALGQGPQFIFQYYEEEERQRGNFPDRFSGHQFPNYSSELNVNALLLGDSALYLCASSPTGNSYNSPLHFGNGTRLTVT.